Presented here are 29 T cell receptor beta chains from one specimen sequenced in a study of OX40 agonist ivuxolimab in advanced cancers. TCRdb's copy holds only in-frame clones and misses some; the assay was immunoSEQ multiplex PCR. This table has some 98,000 clones, roughly 80% appearing once. The source material was CD4+ or CD8+ T cells sorted from blood, sampled in a trial of the OX40 agonist ivuxolimab. All receptors derive from an adult with an advanced solid tumor such as melanoma, head and neck, liver or kidney cancer.

The CDR3 DNA reads as TGCGCCAGCAGCCAAGCCCAGACAGGGTCTAAGAAAGCCGAGCAGTACTTC. It specifies CASSQAQTGSKKAEQYF. The chain joins TRBV4-1 to TRBJ2-7; 7 bases fit TRBD1. J gave up 6 bases and V 1 base, and 15 bases lay outside the gene matches. Germline CDR1 and CDR2: MGHRA and YSYEKL. The CDR3 is made up of 17 amino acids.

V is TRBV4-1 and J is TRBJ1-5; 8 positions agree with TRBD1. The J segment lost 0 bases and the V segment lost 0 bases, leaving 13 bases of the junction unmatched. The CDR3 loop spans 20 amino acids. Per the germline V gene, CDR1 is MGHRA and CDR2 is YSYEKL. The CDR3 DNA sequence: TGCGCCAGCAGCCAAGATCGCAGGGGGCGGGGGCTTATTAGCAATCAGCCCCAGCATTTT. Encoded protein: CASSQDRRGRGLISNQPQHF.

This clone appeared a few times. This chain connects TRBV10-3 to TRBJ1-6, with TRBD1 as a possible D gene (5 bases). The CDR3 is 14 amino acids. Germline CDR1 ENHRY, CDR2 SYGVKD. Trimming shortened V by 3 bases and J by 9 bases, and 12 bases separated the two germline ends. The CDR3 reads CAISDRGVGSPLHF. CDR3 DNA: TGTGCCATCAGTGACCGGGGGGTGGGTTCACCCCTCCACTTT.

The chain is built from TRBV7-6 and TRBJ2-3; 7 bases are shared with TRBD2. Germline CDR1 SGHVS, CDR2 FNYEAQ. The CDR3 covers 16 residues. V lost 2 bases and J lost 6; bases outside the gene matches: 11. CDR3 region: CASSLLASGPRDTQYF. The CDR3 region has the DNA TGTGCCAGCAGCTTACTGGCTAGCGGACCCAGGGATACGCAGTATTTT.

This chain links TRBV5-4 with TRBJ2-3; D is unresolved. CDR1 SGHNT and CDR2 YYREEE come from the germline V gene (reference sequence). V lost 2 bases and J 5 bases, leaving 9 bases between the germline ends. The CDR3 consists of 13 residues. This CDR3 reads CASSFPLKDTQYF. Written as DNA, the CDR3 is TGTGCCAGCAGCTTTCCTCTCAAAGATACGCAGTATTTT.

This clone was detected only once. The chain has TRBV11-2 and TRBJ1-1, with TRBD1 matching 8 bases. Germline assignment: CDR1 SGHAT and CDR2 FQNNGV. The CDR3 length is 13 residues. V gave up 5 bases and J gave up 3 bases; unmatched junction bases: 2. The CDR3 loop is CASSKTGDTEAFF. Written as DNA, the CDR3 is TGTGCCAGCAGCAAGACAGGGGACACTGAAGCTTTCTTT.

This sequence joins TRBV2 and TRBJ2-3, with D perhaps TRBD1 (5 bases). The CDR3 contains 11 residues. Germline CDR1 reads SNHLY; CDR2 reads FYNNEI. Trimming pared 4 bases from V and 9 bases from J, leaving 8 bases between. In DNA form, the CDR3 reads TGTGCCAGCAGTGCAGGGATGACGCAGTATTTT. This translates into CASSAGMTQYF.

The genes are TRBV7-2 and TRBJ1-5; perhaps TRBD1 as D (6 bases). CDR1 and CDR2 from the germline V gene are SGHTA and FQGNSA. V lost 5 bases, J lost 2 bases, and 13 bases lay in between. This CDR3 is built from 15 residues. The CDR3 DNA follows: TGTGCCAGCAGCCTCGGGGGGCCGGGCAATCAGCCCCAGCATTTT. Its translation: CASSLGGPGNQPQHF.

The CDR3 bases are TGTGCCAGCAGCTTAGCGGACAGATTCGAGCAGTACTTC. Protein product: CASSLADRFEQYF. This chain links TRBV7-6 with TRBJ2-7; maybe TRBD1 (6 bases). V was pared by 0 bases and J by 6 bases, with 9 bases between. From germline, CDR1 is SGHVS and CDR2 FNYEAQ. This CDR3 comprises 13 residues. Together with reference TRBV7-6 and TRBJ2-7, the CDR3 gives the full variable domain: GAGVSQSPRYKVTKRGQDVALRCDPISGHVSLYWYRQALGQGPEFLTYFNYEAQQDKSGLPNDRFSAERPEGSISTLTIQRTEQRDSAMYRCASSLADRFEQYFGPGTRLTVT.

The chain joins TRBV27 to TRBJ1-2, with D unresolved. Trimming removed 0 bases from V and 3 bases from J, with 8 bases in between. Germline V gene data show CDR1 as MNHEY and CDR2 as SMNVEV (reference sequence). The CDR3 has 14 residues. The CDR3 sequence is CASSLSRGHYGYTF. DNA for the CDR3: TGTGCCAGCAGTTTATCGCGCGGACACTATGGCTACACCTTC.

This chain connects TRBV19 to TRBJ1-5; D unclear. Germline CDR1 reads LNHDA; CDR2 reads SQIVND (reference sequence). V lost 1 base, J lost 0 bases, and 13 bases lay in between. This CDR3 contains 17 residues. The CDR3 DNA is TGTGCCAGTAGTATAGTAGGGCAGGATTATAGCAATCAGCCCCAGCATTTT. As protein: CASSIVGQDYSNQPQHF.

V is TRBV30 and J is TRBJ1-6; the D is unclear. The CDR3 spans 13 residues. Trimming cost V 3 bases and J 4 bases, with 7 bases left between them. Per the germline V gene, CDR1 is GTSNPN and CDR2 is SVGIG (reference sequence). The CDR3 reads CAWRGPYNSPLHF. In nucleotides, the CDR3 is TGTGCCTGGAGAGGCCCTTATAATTCACCCCTCCACTTT.

CDR3 protein: CASFGTGTDTQYF. DNA of the CDR3: TGTGCCAGCTTTGGCACTGGGACGGATACGCAGTATTTT. The gene calls are TRBV18 and TRBJ2-3, with D perhaps matching TRBD1 or TRBD2 (5 bases each). Trimming removed 7 bases at V and 6 bases at J, with 14 bases between. The CDR3 contains 13 residues. Germline assignment: CDR1 KGHSH and CDR2 LQKENI.

The rearrangement joins TRBV11-3 to TRBJ2-1; 7 positions agree with TRBD2. The germline V gene has CDR1 SGHNT and CDR2 YENEEA. The J segment lost 2 bases and the V segment lost 3 bases, leaving 7 bases of the junction unmatched. The CDR3 extends over 16 amino acids. CDR3 protein: CASSFRGGIAYNEQFF. The CDR3 DNA reads TGTGCCAGCAGCTTCCGGGGAGGGATAGCCTACAATGAGCAGTTCTTC. The variable domain in full, with the rest retrieved from reference TRBV11-3 and TRBJ2-1, is EAGVVQSPRYKIIEKKQPVAFWCNPISGHNTLYWYLQNLGQGPELLIRYENEEAVDDSQLPKDRFSAERLKGVDSTLKIQPAELGDSAVYLCASSFRGGIAYNEQFFGPGTRLTVL.

The V call is TRBV18, the J call TRBJ1-4; no reliable D call. With 5 bases removed from V and 0 bases from J, the gap between germline ends came to 7 bases. The germline gives CDR1 KGHSH, CDR2 LQKENI. The CDR3 loop spans 14 amino acids. CDR3 in amino acids: CASSASATNEKLFF. The CDR3 bases are TGTGCCAGCTCAGCCAGTGCAACTAATGAAAAACTGTTTTTT.

The count of this clone is one. The V call is TRBV4-1, the J call TRBJ2-7; no definite D call. With 0 bases removed from V and 4 bases from J, the gap between germline ends came to 10 bases. The germline CDR1 and CDR2 sequences are MGHRA and YSYEKL. CDR3 length: 14 amino acids. In DNA form, the CDR3 reads TGCGCCAGCAGCCAAGATCCCCAAGGGTACGAGCAGTACTTC. It yields the protein CASSQDPQGYEQYF.

The chain uses TRBV4-3 and TRBJ2-7, with 10 bases that match TRBD2. Germline CDR1 LGHNA, CDR2 YSLEER. The CDR3 is 16 amino acids. J gave up 5 bases and V 2 bases, and 9 bases lay outside the gene matches. The CDR3 sequence: CASSQLLAGAQHEQYF. The CDR3 bases are TGCGCCAGCAGCCAACTGCTAGCGGGAGCCCAACACGAGCAGTACTTC.

The chain couples TRBV7-8 to TRBJ1-2, with D possibly matching TRBD1 (6 bases). CDR1 and CDR2 (germline): SGHVS, FQNEAQ. This CDR3 is 13 amino acids long. V was cut by 5 bases and J by 6 bases, with 13 bases left in between. CDR3 coding DNA: TGTGCCAGCAGCCCCAGGGGAGCCGATGGCTACACCTTC. Protein product: CASSPRGADGYTF.

This chain links TRBV19 with TRBJ1-6, with D possibly TRBD1 on 5 matching bases. The V gene's germline CDR1 is LNHDA and CDR2 SQIVND (reference sequence). The CDR3 runs 17 residues. Trimming removed 5 bases from V and 0 bases from J, with 14 bases in between. This CDR3 is CASSPKGFTSYNSPLHF. CDR3 DNA sequence: TGTGCCAGTAGTCCTAAGGGGTTTACCTCCTATAATTCACCCCTCCACTTT.

The table lists this clone with a few counts. The chain combines TRBV29-1 with TRBJ1-2; TRBD1 matches 9 bases. Per the germline V gene, CDR1 is SQVTM and CDR2 is ANQGSEA. The CDR3 runs to 15 residues. The ends lost 2 bases at V and 8 bases at J; junction bases unmatched: 12. The CDR3, as DNA: TGCAGCGTTGAACGCCCAGGACAGGGGCTTTACGGCTACACCTTC. It encodes CSVERPGQGLYGYTF.

The V call is TRBV14, the J call TRBJ2-5, with 7 bases matching TRBD2. CDR3 length equals 15 residues. The germline gives CDR1 SGHDN, CDR2 FVKESK. V shed 4 bases and J 2 bases; nucleotides not matched to a gene: 7. The CDR3, as DNA: TGTGCCAGCAGCCTCATGGGGGGGAAGCAAGAGACCCAGTACTTC. This encodes CASSLMGGKQETQYF.

J is TRBJ2-1 and V is TRBV7-3; TRBD2 aligns across 11 bases. Germline CDR1 reads SGHTA; CDR2 reads FQGTGA. With V trimmed by 5 bases and J by 7 bases, 10 bases remained unmatched. CDR3 size: 16 residues. The CDR3, as DNA: TGTGCCAGCAGCCTTAGCGGGGGGGCCTTTCAGAATGAGCAGTTCTTC. The encoded protein is CASSLSGGAFQNEQFF. Looking up the rest from reference TRBV7-3 and TRBJ2-1 gives the full variable domain: GAGVSQTPSNKVTEKGKYVELRCDPISGHTALYWYRQSLGQGPEFLIYFQGTGAADDSGLPNDRFFAVRPEGSVSTLKIQRTERGDSAVYLCASSLSGGAFQNEQFFGPGTRLTVL.

The CDR3 protein is CATSRDGTERKQFF. The CDR3 DNA follows: TGTGCCACCAGCAGAGACGGGACGGAGAGGAAACAGTTCTTC. V gene TRBV15 combines with J gene TRBJ2-1, with D perhaps assigned TRBD1 or TRBD2 (5 bases each). The germline gives CDR1 LNHNV, CDR2 YYDKDF (reference sequence). With 0 bases removed from V and 13 bases from J, the gap between germline ends came to 16 bases. The CDR3 length is 14 residues.

The chain recombines TRBV28 with TRBJ2-7; 7 nucleotides match TRBD2. J lost 3 bases, V lost 3 bases, and 5 bases had no gene match. Germline V lookup: CDR1 MDHEN, CDR2 SYDVKM. CDR3 size: 14 residues. DNA of the CDR3: TGTGCCAGCAGTTTGGGAGGGCCCCGCTACGAGCAGTACTTC. This translates into CASSLGGPRYEQYF.

In the case of this clone: The sample holds other DNA sequences that translate to the same CDR3. V and J are TRBV28 and TRBJ1-1; D not resolved. CDR1 is MDHEN, CDR2 SYDVKM, per germline. The V end was cut by 2 bases, the J end by 5 bases, with 3 bases between. The CDR3 contains 11 residues. The CDR3 DNA is TGTGCCAGCAGTTTAGGGACTGAAGCTTTCTTT. This sequence encodes CASSLGTEAFF.

The genes are TRBV28 and TRBJ1-1, with 9 bases fitting TRBD1. The CDR3 spans 16 residues. The germline V gene has CDR1 MDHEN and CDR2 SYDVKM. The ends lost 6 bases at V and 3 bases at J; junction bases unmatched: 11. This chain's CDR3 is CASSSDRGGDYTEAFF. The DNA of the CDR3 is TGTGCCAGCAGCTCGGACAGGGGAGGGGACTACACTGAAGCTTTCTTT.

The chain employs TRBV7-3 and TRBJ2-4; tentatively, D is TRBD1 (7 bases). This CDR3 comprises 13 residues. Trimming stripped 3 bases from V and 6 bases from J, with 9 bases between. CDR1 and CDR2 (germline): SGHTA, FQGTGA. The chain's CDR3 is CASSLRDRNIQYF. CDR3 bases: TGTGCCAGCAGCTTGCGGGACAGAAACATTCAGTACTTC.

The J gene is TRBJ2-1, the V gene TRBV28; TRBD2 matches 11 bases. CDR1 is MDHEN, CDR2 SYDVKM, per germline. Germline trimming cut 6 bases from V and 6 bases from J; bases unmatched to any gene: 16. There are 18 residues in the CDR3. The CDR3 loop is CASSRLDLLAGGSNEQFF. DNA for the CDR3: TGTGCCAGCAGCCGACTTGACTTGCTAGCGGGAGGCAGCAATGAGCAGTTCTTC.

This chain uses TRBV18 with TRBJ1-3; no clear D gene. V lost 2 bases to trimming and J lost 1 base, with 6 bases between them. CDR1 and CDR2 (germline): KGHSH, LQKENI. The CDR3 covers 14 residues. CDR3 nucleotides: TGTGCCAGCTCACCAGGGGAATCTGGAAACACCATATATTTT. Translated, it gives CASSPGESGNTIYF.